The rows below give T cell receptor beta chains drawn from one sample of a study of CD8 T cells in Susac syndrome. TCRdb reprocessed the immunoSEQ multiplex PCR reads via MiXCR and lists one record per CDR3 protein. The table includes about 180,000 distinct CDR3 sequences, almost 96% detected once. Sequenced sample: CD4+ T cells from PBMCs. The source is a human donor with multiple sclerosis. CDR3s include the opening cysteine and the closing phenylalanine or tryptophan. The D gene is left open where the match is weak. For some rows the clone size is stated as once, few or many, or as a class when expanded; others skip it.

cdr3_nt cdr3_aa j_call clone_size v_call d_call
TGTGCCAGCAGTTTAGGGTTCTATAGCAATCAGCCCCAGCATTTT CASSLGFYSNQPQHF TRBJ1-5 once TRBV12-3/TRBV12-4 NA
TGTGCCTGGAGCCGGATTGAAGCTTTCTTT CAWSRIEAFF TRBJ1-1 once TRBV30 NA
TGCAGTGCCGCAGGGGACCGAAACACCATATATTTT CSAAGDRNTIYF TRBJ1-3 NA TRBV20-1 NA
TGTGCCAGCAGTTTATCGGGGAGGACCTCTGGAAACACCATATATTTT CASSLSGRTSGNTIYF TRBJ1-3 NA TRBV12-3/TRBV12-4 NA
TGTGCCAGTAGTATTCTAGGGCAGAAGAACACAGATACGCAGTATTTT CASSILGQKNTDTQYF TRBJ2-3 NA TRBV19 NA
TGTGCCAGCAGCAGGACAGGGGATCCCGTCAATCAGCCCCAGCATTTT CASSRTGDPVNQPQHF TRBJ1-5 NA TRBV5-6 TRBD1
TGTGCCTGGAGTTCGGAATCGAGGCAGCCCCAGCATTTT CAWSSESRQPQHF TRBJ1-5 NA TRBV30 NA
TGCAGTGCTAGAAGCGGGGGGGCGGCGGACGAGCAGTACTTC CSARSGGAADEQYF TRBJ2-7 once TRBV20-1 TRBD2
TGTGCCAGCAGCTCAAGACAGGGGTCTGGGGCCCAGTACTTC CASSSRQGSGAQYF TRBJ2-5 NA TRBV7-8 TRBD1
TGTGCCAGCGGAGGACTGATCACAGATACGCAGTATTTT CASGGLITDTQYF TRBJ2-3 NA TRBV7-9 NA
TGTGCCACCAGCAGAGATGGAGTGCAGCCCCAGCATTTT CATSRDGVQPQHF TRBJ1-5 NA TRBV15 NA
TGTGCCAGCAGTCGGACACGCGAGCAGTACTTC CASSRTREQYF TRBJ2-7 NA TRBV28 NA
TGTGCCAGCGGTTCCCCCTTGGCAGGAACTAATGAAAAACTGTTTTTT CASGSPLAGTNEKLFF TRBJ1-4 NA TRBV27 NA
TGTGCCAGCAGCCAAAGGGGGGGGACGCAGAATTCACCCCTCCACTTT CASSQRGGTQNSPLHF TRBJ1-6 NA TRBV4-2 NA
TGTGCCAGCAGTTATTTCCAGGACTACGAGCAGTACTTC CASSYFQDYEQYF TRBJ2-7 once TRBV6-2/TRBV6-3 NA
TGTGCCACCCTCCTACCCTCGAACACCGGGGAGCTGTTTTTT CATLLPSNTGELFF TRBJ2-2 NA TRBV7-2 NA
TGTGCCAGCTCACGAGCGTACCAAGAGACCCAGTACTTC CASSRAYQETQYF TRBJ2-5 NA TRBV18 NA
TGTGCCTGGAGTGTACTTAGCGGGGTACAGTTCTTC CAWSVLSGVQFF TRBJ2-1 NA TRBV30 TRBD2
TGTGCCAGCAGTCAAATAGCGGGGGGCGAGCAGTTCTTC CASSQIAGGEQFF TRBJ2-1 once TRBV6-1 TRBD2
TGCAGCGTTGCGGGCCCTCCTTTGGGTACGCAGTATTTT CSVAGPPLGTQYF TRBJ2-3 NA TRBV29-1 NA